These 18 T cell receptor beta chains came from one sample sequenced in a study of cytomegalovirus exposure and HLA in healthy donors. Sequencing used immunoSEQ multiplex PCR; TCRdb keeps in-frame clones, though not all of them. The table records some 270,000 clones, 80% to 90% of them present only once. Sequenced input: PBMCs. The receptor source for this set is a woman under 30 in good health and CMV-seronegative.

The rearrangement uses TRBV4-1 and TRBJ1-1; a possible D gene is TRBD1 (6 bases). The V end lost 0 bases, the J end lost 5 bases, and 22 bases lay between the germline ends. Germline loops: CDR1 MGHRA, CDR2 YSYEKL. This CDR3 comprises 18 residues. The CDR3 coding sequence is TGCGCCAGCAGCCAAGATTGGAAGGCCAGGGGAGAGAGGACTGAAGCTTTCTTT. Translated: CASSQDWKARGERTEAFF.

This clone was seen just once. V and J are TRBV7-2 and TRBJ1-1, with D possibly matching TRBD1 (6 bases). The CDR3 loop spans 15 amino acids. In germline, CDR1 is SGHTA, CDR2 FQGNSA. V was clipped by 5 bases and J by 4 bases, with 17 bases between them. CDR3: CASSPRWIRGTEAFF. In DNA, the CDR3 is TGTGCCAGCAGCCCTCGATGGATCAGGGGCACTGAAGCTTTCTTT.

As for this clone: This sample includes further DNA sequences coding for the same CDR3. V usage is TRBV7-3 and J usage is TRBJ2-7, with D unclear. This CDR3 is 13 amino acids long. V shed 1 base and J shed 5 bases, with 9 bases lying between them. The V gene's germline CDR1 is SGHTA and CDR2 FQGTGA. CDR3 residues: CASSLRARDEQYF. CDR3 sequence (DNA): TGTGCCAGCAGCTTAAGAGCGCGAGACGAGCAGTACTTC.

The chain couples TRBV4-1 to TRBJ1-5; the D is unclear. Germline CDR1 MGHRA, CDR2 YSYEKL. The CDR3 length is 16 residues. The ends were cut back, 1 base at V and 3 bases at J, with 13 bases in the middle. The CDR3 spells CASSQVRGRDNQPQHF. The CDR3 DNA reads TGCGCCAGCAGCCAAGTCAGAGGCCGGGACAATCAGCCCCAGCATTTT.

Only one count was recorded for this clone. The rearrangement joins TRBV27 to TRBJ1-3; a possible D gene is TRBD1 (6 bases). The CDR3 has 15 amino acids. V was pared by 3 bases and J by 8 bases, with 17 bases between. CDR1 and CDR2 (germline): MNHEY, SMNVEV (reference sequence). For the CDR3, the DNA is TGTGCCAGCAGTTTTTCCAGGGGAACTTTGTACACCATATATTTT. Translating gives CASSFSRGTLYTIYF.

The V call is TRBV30, the J call TRBJ1-2; a weak D match, TRBD1 (5 bases). Germline CDR1 is GTSNPN and CDR2 is SVGIG (reference sequence). CDR3 length: 12 residues. V was shortened by 0 bases and J by 8 bases, with 10 bases between the two germline ends. CDR3 DNA: TGTGCCTGGAGTGTACCGCGGGGGGGCTACACCTTC. It translates to CAWSVPRGGYTF.

The chain recombines TRBV4-2 with TRBJ2-7; a weak D match, TRBD2 (5 bases). With 4 bases removed from V and 4 bases from J, the gap between germline ends came to 11 bases. CDR1 is LGHNA and CDR2 is YNFKEQ in the germline V gene. The CDR3 sequence is 13 residues long. The CDR3 is CASSPGLKYEQYF. The CDR3 region has the DNA TGTGCCAGCAGCCCCGGACTCAAATACGAGCAGTACTTC.

This clone was recorded only once. This chain links TRBV4-3 with TRBJ1-2; D perhaps matches TRBD1 (5 bases). Between the trimmed V and J ends, which lost 1 base and 2 bases, there was a span of 11 bases. The V gene's germline CDR1 is LGHNA and CDR2 YSLEER. The CDR3 sequence is 15 residues long. CDR3 residues: CASSQVGGANYGYTF. The DNA of the CDR3 is TGCGCCAGCAGCCAAGTAGGTGGGGCGAACTATGGCTACACCTTC.

The chain is built from TRBV14 and TRBJ2-3, with TRBD2 matching 8 bases. In germline, CDR1 is SGHDN, CDR2 FVKESK. The CDR3 is made up of 16 amino acids. The ends lost 0 bases at V and 9 bases at J; junction bases unmatched: 11. The CDR3 DNA sequence: TGTGCCAGCAGCCAAGAAAAGGGCCTAGCGGGTCAGACGCAGTATTTT. This codes for CASSQEKGLAGQTQYF.

The chain joins TRBV2 to TRBJ1-5; possible D gene TRBD1, 5 bases. The CDR3 length is 15 residues. V dropped 6 bases and J dropped 5 bases, with 17 bases sitting between them. CDR1 and CDR2 (germline): SNHLY, FYNNEI. This chain's CDR3 is CASSVSVPGDQPQHF. Written as DNA, the CDR3 is TGTGCCAGCAGCGTTTCCGTTCCGGGGGATCAGCCCCAGCATTTT.

V gene TRBV11-2 combines with J gene TRBJ2-7; 7 bases are shared with TRBD1. Germline V CDR1 and CDR2: SGHAT, FQNNGV. The CDR3 runs 17 residues. V gave up 1 base and J gave up 0 bases; unmatched junction bases: 9. The CDR3 DNA is TGTGCCAGCAGCTTAGCCCGGGACAGCTTAAGCTCCTACGAGCAGTACTTC. It translates to CASSLARDSLSSYEQYF.

The chain carries TRBV6-1 and TRBJ2-1, with D possibly matching TRBD1 (5 bases). The CDR3 contains 14 residues. V lost 8 bases and J 12 bases, leaving 23 bases between the germline ends. Germline V CDR1 and CDR2: MNHNS, SASEGT. The CDR3 sequence: CASVKGITRPGQFF. The CDR3 coding sequence is TGTGCCAGCGTCAAGGGGATCACACGACCGGGGCAGTTCTTC.

This sequence joins TRBV19 and TRBJ1-5, with a possible D match to TRBD1 (6 bases). Per the germline V gene, CDR1 is LNHDA and CDR2 is SQIVND (reference sequence). Between the trimmed V and J ends, which lost 5 bases and 2 bases, there was a span of 22 bases. This CDR3 is 18 amino acids long. The CDR3 sequence is CASSQYSQGEWGNQPQHF. CDR3 bases: TGTGCCAGTAGTCAATACTCACAGGGTGAGTGGGGCAATCAGCCCCAGCATTTT.

The chain couples TRBV2 to TRBJ2-7; the D gene is possibly TRBD1 (5 bases). Germline CDR1 is SNHLY and CDR2 is FYNNEI. The V and J ends lost 5 bases and 6 bases respectively, with 14 bases between them. The CDR3 sequence is 13 residues long. The CDR3 region has the DNA TGTGCCAGCAGTACCCAAGGGGTAGGCGAGCAGTACTTC. It codes for CASSTQGVGEQYF.

The rearrangement joins TRBV27 to TRBJ1-1, with TRBD1 matching 8 bases. V lost 5 bases, J lost 0 bases, and 8 bases stayed unmatched. CDR3 length equals 16 residues. Per the germline V gene, CDR1 is MNHEY and CDR2 is SMNVEV (reference sequence). The CDR3 loop is CASSQTGTGVNTEAFF. The CDR3 DNA is TGTGCCAGCAGTCAGACCGGGACAGGCGTGAACACTGAAGCTTTCTTT.

The J gene is TRBJ1-2, the V gene TRBV27, with D tentatively TRBD1 (6 bases). V was clipped by 4 bases and J by 4 bases, with 16 bases between them. Germline-derived CDR1 and CDR2 are MNHEY and SMNVEV (reference sequence). The CDR3 has 15 amino acids. CDR3 sequence: CASSYGGANSYGYTF. DNA of the CDR3: TGTGCCAGCAGTTACGGGGGGGCTAATTCCTATGGCTACACCTTC.

The chain uses TRBV4-3 and TRBJ1-6; 9 nucleotides align to TRBD1. CDR1 and CDR2 (germline): LGHNA, YSLEER. This CDR3 has 15 residues. Trimming at V came to 4 bases and at J to 4 bases, leaving 2 bases not matched to a gene. CDR3 nucleotide sequence: TGCGCCAGCAGCCGTGGACAGGGGTATAATTCACCCCTCCACTTT. Translated, it gives CASSRGQGYNSPLHF.

V and J are TRBV6-1 and TRBJ1-2; TRBD1 is a possible D gene (5 bases). From germline, CDR1 is MNHNS and CDR2 SASEGT. Trimming cost V 5 bases and J 4 bases, with 17 bases left between them. This CDR3 contains 15 residues. The CDR3 here is CASSPGIGSVYGYTF. The CDR3 DNA is TGTGCCAGCAGTCCAGGGATTGGGTCAGTCTATGGCTACACCTTC.